What follows describes a single TCR beta chain. Its specificity is unknown. This specimen belongs to a study of lymphopenia after photon versus proton radiotherapy. Whole-study findings and limits: Larger post-nadir TCR diversity loss correlated inversely with survival in deceased patients. After lymphocyte nadir, photon-treated repertoires showed oligoclonal expansion, especially CD8+ Temra. Authors raise, but do not show, better survival with proton therapy. Relative stability marked proton patients; photon patients lost diversity and naive cells.

Germline V gene sequence: CDR1 LGHNT, CDR2 FRNRAP. V lost 4 bases and J lost 0; bases outside the gene matches: 0. The CDR3 totals 13 residues. This table comes from immunoSEQ multiplex PCR, and its TCRdb copy is limited to in-frame clones, with some not included. The sample shows fewer than 70,000 clones, 80% to 90% of them seen only once. J is TRBJ2-7 and V is TRBV12-5; 7 positions match TRBD1. This sequence was found in a man older than 75 with esophageal cancer. The source was peripheral blood, collected from a patient treated with proton-based radiotherapy. The CDR3: CASGWDSSYEQYF. The DNA of the CDR3 is TGTGCTAGTGGTTGGGACAGCTCCTACGAGCAGTACTTC. The variable domain in full, completed from reference TRBV12-5 and TRBJ2-7, reads DARVTQTPRHKVTEMGQEVTMRCQPILGHNTVFWYRQTMMQGLELLAYFRNRAPLDDSGMPKDRFSAEMPDATLATLKIQPSEPRDSAVYFCASGWDSSYEQYFGPGTRLTVT.